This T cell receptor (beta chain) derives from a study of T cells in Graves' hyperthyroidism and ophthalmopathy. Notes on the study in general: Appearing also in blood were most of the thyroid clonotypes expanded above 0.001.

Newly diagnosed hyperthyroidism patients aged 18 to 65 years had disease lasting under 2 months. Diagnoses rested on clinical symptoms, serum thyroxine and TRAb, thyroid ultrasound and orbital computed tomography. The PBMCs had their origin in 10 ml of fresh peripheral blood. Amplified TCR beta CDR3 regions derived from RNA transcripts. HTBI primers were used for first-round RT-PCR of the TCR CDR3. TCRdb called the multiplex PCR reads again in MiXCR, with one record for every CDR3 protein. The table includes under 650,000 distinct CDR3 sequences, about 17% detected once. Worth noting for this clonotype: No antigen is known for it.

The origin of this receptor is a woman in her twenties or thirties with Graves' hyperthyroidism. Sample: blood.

The CDR3 DNA sequence: TGCAGTGCTCAGATACAGAACATTCAGTACTTC. Translation: CSAQIQNIQYF. This chain joins TRBV20-1 and TRBJ2-4; D unresolved. From germline, CDR1 is DFQATT and CDR2 SNEGSKA (reference sequence). This CDR3 region has 11 residues. Deletions cut 5 bases from V and 7 bases from J, with 9 bases between.